One sample yielded the 29 T cell receptor beta chains listed below, sequenced in a study of blood T cell repertoires in COVID-19. Data came from immunoSEQ multiplex PCR; TCRdb stores just in-frame clones and leaves some out. The table lists some 70,000 clones, just under 90% of them singletons. The sequenced material came from peripheral blood. The receptors were sampled from a woman of 80 years or more with active COVID-19.

The rearrangement links TRBV19 to TRBJ2-3; 7 bases map to TRBD2. Germline V gives CDR1 LNHDA, CDR2 SQIVND (reference sequence). V was clipped by 6 bases and J by 2 bases; unmatched bases: 8. The CDR3 has 15 amino acids. The CDR3 spells CASSLGGYHTDTQYF. The CDR3 nucleotides are TGTGCCAGTAGCCTCGGGGGGTACCACACAGATACGCAGTATTTT.

J is TRBJ1-2 and V is TRBV10-3; 7 positions match TRBD1. Germline values: CDR1 ENHRY, CDR2 SYGVKD. CDR3 size: 16 residues. After removal of 3 bases from V and 7 bases from J, the junction contained 14 bases not matched to a gene. The CDR3 loop is CAISDSVRGTSGGYTF. The CDR3 DNA follows: TGTGCCATCAGTGATTCTGTCAGGGGGACCTCGGGTGGCTACACCTTC.

The rearrangement links TRBV19 to TRBJ2-1, with D maybe TRBD2 (6 bases). Germline V lookup: CDR1 LNHDA, CDR2 SQIVND (reference sequence). The CDR3 sequence is 13 residues long. V lost 5 bases and J 12 bases, leaving 17 bases between the germline ends. CDR3 residues: CASSGFIRGGQFF. The CDR3 DNA reads TGTGCCAGTAGTGGCTTTATTCGGGGAGGGCAGTTCTTC.

V and J are TRBV12-5 and TRBJ2-1, with D uncertain. Trimming took 2 bases from V and 6 from J, leaving 11 bases between them. CDR3 size: 14 residues. Looked up from germline, CDR1 is LGHNT and CDR2 is FRNRAP. The CDR3 loop is CASGLTSSINEQFF. CDR3 DNA: TGTGCTAGTGGTTTGACAAGTAGCATCAATGAGCAGTTCTTC. Using reference TRBV12-5 and TRBJ2-1 for the parts outside the CDR3, the full variable domain is DARVTQTPRHKVTEMGQEVTMRCQPILGHNTVFWYRQTMMQGLELLAYFRNRAPLDDSGMPKDRFSAEMPDATLATLKIQPSEPRDSAVYFCASGLTSSINEQFFGPGTRLTVL.

V gene TRBV7-6 combines with J gene TRBJ2-2; D perhaps matches TRBD1 (5 bases). Trimming took 4 bases from V and 0 from J, leaving 12 bases between them. This CDR3 has 16 amino acids. Germline lookup yields CDR1 SGHVS and CDR2 FNYEAQ. The CDR3 nucleotides read TGTGCCAGCAGCTCCACGACAGAGCCGAACACCGGGGAGCTGTTTTTT. Translating gives CASSSTTEPNTGELFF.

The chain joins TRBV18 to TRBJ2-7; TRBD2 matches at 7 bases. Unmatched junction bases numbered 1, after V lost 0 bases and J lost 2 bases. The CDR3 has 14 residues. The germline CDR1 and CDR2 sequences are KGHSH and LQKENI. CDR3 loop: CASSPPGLPYEQYF. Here the CDR3 DNA reads TGTGCCAGCTCACCACCGGGACTACCCTACGAGCAGTACTTC.

This clone has more than one count but fewer than ten. The gene calls are TRBV5-4 and TRBJ1-3, with a possible D match to TRBD1 (5 bases). The germline V gene encodes CDR1 SGHNT and CDR2 YYREEE (reference sequence). The CDR3 spans 15 residues. V lost 1 base and J lost 2, with 10 bases in between. Here the CDR3 reads CASSLRAGAGNTIYF. The CDR3 DNA reads TGTGCCAGCAGCTTGCGGGCGGGGGCTGGAAACACCATATATTTT.

V is TRBV7-8 and J is TRBJ2-5; 8 positions agree with TRBD2. From germline, CDR1 is SGHVS and CDR2 FQNEAQ. Losses at the gene ends were 0 bases for V and 1 base for J; bases not matched to a gene: 10. This CDR3 has 18 amino acids. The CDR3 reads CASSLAIYERGTQETQYF. The CDR3 bases are TGTGCCAGCAGCTTAGCAATATACGAGCGGGGGACCCAAGAGACCCAGTACTTC.

The CDR3 nucleotides read TGCAGTGCTAGTCCCTCGGGGGGCGCAAGTTCACCCCTCCACTTT. Protein sequence: CSASPSGGASSPLHF. The chain carries TRBV20-1 and TRBJ1-6, with D perhaps TRBD1 (6 bases). The CDR3 is 15 amino acids. V was pared by 3 bases and J by 9 bases, with 18 bases between. Germline assignment: CDR1 DFQATT and CDR2 SNEGSKA (reference sequence).

This clone has only one observation. The gene calls are TRBV27 and TRBJ2-1, with 12 nucleotides matching TRBD1. The V gene end was trimmed by 6 bases and the J gene end by 7 bases; junction bases not matched to a gene: 10. Germline assignment: CDR1 MNHEY and CDR2 SMNVEV (reference sequence). The CDR3 runs to 16 residues. CDR3 sequence reads: CASRKTGTGGKNEQFF. The CDR3 coding sequence is TGTGCCAGCAGAAAAACCGGGACAGGGGGCAAAAATGAGCAGTTCTTC.

The chain joins TRBV30 to TRBJ2-1; 7 bases map to TRBD2. CDR1 GTSNPN and CDR2 SVGIG come from the germline V gene (reference sequence). V lost 8 bases and J lost 8; bases outside the gene matches: 21. The CDR3 covers 16 residues. The CDR3 protein is CALIDERGDSGDEQFF. The CDR3 region has the DNA TGTGCCCTAATCGACGAGCGGGGAGATTCCGGGGATGAGCAGTTCTTC.

The chain employs TRBV7-2 and TRBJ2-3, with D tentatively TRBD2 (6 bases). The CDR3 has 16 amino acids. The V and J ends lost 4 bases and 1 base respectively, with 15 bases between them. The germline gives CDR1 SGHTA, CDR2 FQGNSA. CDR3 DNA sequence: TGTGCCAGCAGCTGGCCGGGACTTGACGGCACAGATACGCAGTATTTT. Translated, it gives CASSWPGLDGTDTQYF.

The table lists this clone with a count of one. The chain combines TRBV24-1 with TRBJ2-5, with D perhaps TRBD1 (6 bases). The CDR3 is made up of 16 amino acids. V gave up 2 bases and J gave up 0 bases, with 12 bases separating them. CDR1 and CDR2 (germline): KGHDR, SFDVKD. Here the CDR3 reads CATSDSGTTYQETQYF. CDR3 nucleotides: TGTGCCACCAGTGATTCCGGGACAACGTACCAAGAGACCCAGTACTTC.

The J gene is TRBJ2-5, the V gene TRBV29-1; D is perhaps TRBD2 (5 bases). V shed 4 bases and J shed 2 bases, with 11 bases lying between them. The CDR3 contains 13 residues. Germline V gene sequence: CDR1 SQVTM, CDR2 ANQGSEA. The DNA for the CDR3 is TGCAGCGTTGGGGTAGCGCGGCAAGAGACCCAGTACTTC. Translated, it gives CSVGVARQETQYF.

This chain joins TRBV14 and TRBJ1-2; weak D call: TRBD1 (5 bases). CDR3 size: 14 residues. With 1 base removed from V and 4 bases from J, the gap between germline ends came to 10 bases. In germline, CDR1 is SGHDN, CDR2 FVKESK. The CDR3, as DNA: TGTGCCAGCAGCCAAGCTGCCAGGGTCTATGGCTACACCTTC. It encodes CASSQAARVYGYTF. Drawing the rest from reference TRBV14 and TRBJ1-2, the complete variable domain is EAGVTQFPSHSVIEKGQTVTLRCDPISGHDNLYWYRRVMGKEIKFLLHFVKESKQDESGMPNNRFLAERTGGTYSTLKVQPAELEDSGVYFCASSQAARVYGYTFGSGTRLTVV.

This clone was counted between two and nine times. The V gene is TRBV5-1, the J gene TRBJ2-3; 16 bases fit TRBD2. V gave up 3 bases and J gave up 2 bases; unmatched junction bases: 6. The length of the CDR3 is 18 residues. Per the germline V gene, CDR1 is SGHRS and CDR2 is YFSETQ. The DNA of the CDR3 is TGCGCCAGCAGCTCAGGGACTAGCGGGAGGGCCAACACAGATACGCAGTATTTT. Residues: CASSSGTSGRANTDTQYF.

The chain carries TRBV11-1 and TRBJ2-7; a possible D gene is TRBD2 (6 bases). The CDR3 is 14 amino acids. The germline V gene has CDR1 SGHAT and CDR2 FQDESV (reference sequence). V was clipped by 4 bases and J by 4 bases, with 14 bases between them. The CDR3 sequence is CASSSFGLNYEQYF. DNA of the CDR3: TGTGCCAGCAGCTCCTTCGGACTAAATTACGAGCAGTACTTC.

The chain uses TRBV2 and TRBJ2-5; TRBD2 aligns across 15 bases. The CDR3 length is 18 residues. With V trimmed by 10 bases and J by 4 bases, 16 bases remained unmatched. Per germline, CDR1 SNHLY and CDR2 FYNNEI. The CDR3 protein is CATLFTRGLAGGGETQYF. Written as DNA, the CDR3 is TGTGCCACCTTATTTACCAGGGGACTAGCGGGAGGAGGAGAGACCCAGTACTTC.

The chain joins TRBV27 to TRBJ1-1, with 8 bases fitting TRBD1. Losses at the gene ends were 6 bases for V and 4 bases for J; bases not matched to a gene: 10. Germline CDR1 is MNHEY and CDR2 is SMNVEV (reference sequence). This CDR3 comprises 15 residues. The CDR3 DNA sequence: TGTGCCAGCAGCCATCCTCGGACAGGGACCACTGAAGCTTTCTTT. Encoded protein: CASSHPRTGTTEAFF.

The V gene is TRBV4-1, the J gene TRBJ2-7; TRBD2 aligns across 10 bases. After removal of 6 bases from V and 2 bases from J, the junction contained 7 bases not matched to a gene. The CDR3 spans 15 residues. In germline, CDR1 is MGHRA, CDR2 YSYEKL. The CDR3 DNA reads as TGCGCCAGCAGACAAAGGACTAGCGGTGCCTACGAGCAGTACTTC. It specifies CASRQRTSGAYEQYF.

The gene calls are TRBV19 and TRBJ1-5; a weak D match, TRBD1 (6 bases). The CDR3 sequence is 13 residues long. The germline V and J ends were trimmed by 4 bases and 5 bases, with 9 bases remaining between them. Per germline, CDR1 LNHDA and CDR2 SQIVND (reference sequence). The CDR3 DNA follows: TGTGCCAGTAGTACTAAGGGGGATCAGCCCCAGCATTTT. The encoded protein is CASSTKGDQPQHF.

The table lists this clone with a count of one. This chain uses TRBV5-1 with TRBJ2-7, with 10 positions matching TRBD1. The CDR3 runs 15 residues. The junction had 9 bases not matched to a gene; V was cut back by 4 bases and J by 5 bases. In germline, CDR1 is SGHRS, CDR2 YFSETQ. The CDR3 DNA follows: TGCGCCAGCAGCCCAGGGACAGGGGACGTGGACGAGCAGTACTTC. It translates to CASSPGTGDVDEQYF.

The chain links TRBV5-1 to TRBJ1-1; no reliable D call. The germline V and J ends were trimmed by 0 bases and 1 base, with 10 bases remaining between them. Germline V gives CDR1 SGHRS, CDR2 YFSETQ. There are 15 residues in the CDR3. The CDR3 is CASSLVSGRNTEAFF. The CDR3 DNA reads TGCGCCAGCAGCTTGGTCTCAGGCAGGAACACTGAAGCTTTCTTT.

This chain links TRBV7-9 with TRBJ1-3; D is uncertain. Germline-derived CDR1 and CDR2 are SEHNR and FQNEAQ (reference sequence). Trimming removed 1 base at V and 1 base at J, with 14 bases between. The CDR3 is 17 amino acids. In DNA, the CDR3 is TGTGCCAGCAGCTTAGAGGCCCGGGGAGGGTCTGGAAACACCATATATTTT. It is translated as CASSLEARGGSGNTIYF.

The V gene is TRBV29-1, the J gene TRBJ1-1; a weak D match, TRBD1 (5 bases). With 7 bases removed from V and 2 bases from J, the gap between germline ends came to 20 bases. The CDR3 runs 15 residues. Germline loops: CDR1 SQVTM, CDR2 ANQGSEA. This CDR3 is CSARMTWGLNTEAFF. For the CDR3, the DNA is TGCAGCGCCCGCATGACGTGGGGCCTCAACACTGAAGCTTTCTTT.

This chain links TRBV4-3 with TRBJ2-7; tentative D call: TRBD2 (5 bases). V was shortened by 0 bases and J by 3 bases, with 12 bases between the two germline ends. This CDR3 is built from 15 residues. Per germline, CDR1 LGHNA and CDR2 YSLEER. CDR3 sequence: CASSQDRASNYEQYF. CDR3 bases: TGCGCCAGCAGCCAAGATCGGGCTAGCAACTACGAGCAGTACTTC.

The V gene is TRBV4-2, the J gene TRBJ2-7, with 8 bases lining up with TRBD1. This CDR3 region has 14 residues. Germline CDR1 and CDR2: LGHNA and YNFKEQ. V lost 1 base to trimming and J lost 3 bases; unmatched junction nucleotides: 2. CDR3 nucleotides: TGTGCCAGCAGCCAAGCCGGACAGGGCTACGAGCAGTACTTC. It specifies CASSQAGQGYEQYF.

This clone occurred once. The rearrangement joins TRBV19 to TRBJ1-1; TRBD1 matches at 7 bases. The CDR3 has 13 amino acids. With V trimmed by 8 bases and J by 3 bases, 6 bases remained unmatched. From germline, CDR1 is LNHDA and CDR2 SQIVND (reference sequence). The CDR3 reads CASFDRAYTEAFF. CDR3 nucleotides: TGTGCCAGTTTCGACAGGGCGTACACTGAAGCTTTCTTT.

The V call is TRBV25-1, the J call TRBJ2-3; 9 bases line up with TRBD1. Losses at the gene ends were 6 bases for V and 2 bases for J; bases not matched to a gene: 6. The germline gives CDR1 MGHDK, CDR2 SYGVNS. CDR3 size: 15 residues. The CDR3 sequence: CASRPDRGNTDTQYF. The DNA of the CDR3 is TGTGCCAGCAGGCCGGACAGGGGTAACACAGATACGCAGTATTTT.